The rows below give T cell receptor beta chains drawn from one sample of a study of T cell responses to AZD1222 COVID-19 vaccine. Assay: immunoSEQ multiplex PCR; the TCRdb copy retains only in-frame clones and omits some. The sample has about 120,000 clones; about 93% are singletons. Sample: peripheral blood, taken 28 days after the second AZD1222 dose. The origin of the receptors is an adult who received the AZD1222 COVID-19 vaccine. Both conserved end residues are part of each CDR3. Fields, in order: V gene, J gene, clone size, CDR3 length, D gene, CDR3 DNA, CDR3 protein. D genes are given only for firm matches. Only part of the rows carry a size: once, few, many, or a class if the clone is expanded.

>TRBV5-6|TRBJ2-6|NA|17|NA
TGTGCCAGCAGCTTGGATTGGCGGACAGTCGACCTCCACGTCCTGACTTTC
CASSLDWRTVDLHVLTF
>TRBV4-3|TRBJ2-4|NA|15|NA
TGCGCCAGCAGCCCCAGAGAGGGAGTGAAAAACATTCAGTACTTC
CASSPREGVKNIQYF
>TRBV9|TRBJ2-3|once|15|NA
TGTGCCAGCAGCGTCTACGGAGTCCGGGCAGATACGCAGTATTTT
CASSVYGVRADTQYF
>TRBV19|TRBJ2-7|NA|13|NA
TGTGCCAGTAGTAGGACAGAGTCCTACGAGCAGTACTTC
CASSRTESYEQYF
>TRBV6-2/TRBV6-3|TRBJ2-1|NA|15|NA
TGTGCCAGCAGCTTATTTAGGGACATCTACAATGAGCAGTTCTTC
CASSLFRDIYNEQFF
>TRBV5-4|TRBJ2-2|NA|17|TRBD1
TGTGCCAGCAGCCCTCGACAGGGGCGGCCTTTTGGCGGGGAGCTGTTTTTT
CASSPRQGRPFGGELFF
>TRBV2|TRBJ1-1|NA|13|TRBD1
TGTGCCAGCAGGGGACAGGGGTTCACTGAAGCTTTCTTT
CASRGQGFTEAFF
>TRBV7-8|TRBJ2-5|NA|15|NA
TGTGCCAGCAGCCCCCTAGGGGGTGAGGGAGAGACCCAGTACTTC
CASSPLGGEGETQYF
>TRBV7-2|TRBJ1-2|NA|15|TRBD1
TGTGCCAGCAGCCTCCGTCTGGGGACAGGCTATGGCTACACCTTC
CASSLRLGTGYGYTF
>TRBV6-5|TRBJ1-1|NA|12|NA
TGTGCCAGCAGTTTCGGGGACACCGAAGCTTTCTTT
CASSFGDTEAFF
>TRBV9|TRBJ2-7|NA|15|NA
TGTGCCAGCAGCGTGGGATCCGGGCCCCCCTACGAGCAGTACTTC
CASSVGSGPPYEQYF
>TRBV7-2|TRBJ1-6|NA|17|NA
TGTGCCAGCAGCTTAGCGGGGGGATTTCGGTATAATTCACCCCTCCACTTT
CASSLAGGFRYNSPLHF
>TRBV7-2|TRBJ1-2|once|13|TRBD1
TGTGCCAGCCCGATTCAGGGGGCGTACGGCTACACCTTC
CASPIQGAYGYTF
>TRBV6-5|TRBJ1-2|once|14|TRBD1
TGTGCCAGCAGATTAAACAGGGGCGTTCGCGGCTACACCTTC
CASRLNRGVRGYTF
>TRBV28|TRBJ1-5|NA|15|NA
TGTGCCAGCAGTTTGGGGGGCAGCCGCAATCAGCCCCAGCATTTT
CASSLGGSRNQPQHF
>TRBV12-3/TRBV12-4|TRBJ1-1|NA|11|NA
TGTGCCAGCAGTTCAATGTCTGAAGCTTTCTTT
CASSSMSEAFF
>TRBV2|TRBJ1-2|few|15|TRBD1
TGTGCCAGCAGTGTTGAAGGGACAGAGAACTATGGCTACACCTTC
CASSVEGTENYGYTF
>TRBV3-1/TRBV3-2|TRBJ2-6|NA|14|NA
TGTGCCAGCAACAACGCAGCTGGGGCCAACGTCCTGACTTTC
CASNNAAGANVLTF
>TRBV5-6|TRBJ2-7|NA|16|NA
TGTGCCAGCAGCTTGGACGGGACACTCACAGCCTACGAGCAGTACTTC
CASSLDGTLTAYEQYF
>TRBV7-8|TRBJ2-3|NA|17|TRBD1
TGTGCCAGCAGCTTAGCGGGGACAGCAAAATCGGGAGATACGCAGTATTTT
CASSLAGTAKSGDTQYF
>TRBV3-1/TRBV3-2|TRBJ2-7|NA|13|NA
TGTGCCAGCAGCGACCGGGTCACCTACGAGCAGTACTTC
CASSDRVTYEQYF
>TRBV3-1/TRBV3-2|TRBJ2-7|NA|14|TRBD2
TGTGCCAGCAGCCCCCCTGCGGGAGCGGACGAGCAGTACTTC
CASSPPAGADEQYF
>TRBV7-3|TRBJ2-1|NA|14|TRBD1
TGTGCCAGCAGCCGGGACAGAGAACACAATGAGCAGTTCTTC
CASSRDREHNEQFF
>TRBV7-2|TRBJ1-2|NA|15|NA
TGTGCCAGCAGCTTACGGCCCCAGGAAATCTATGGCTACACCTTC
CASSLRPQEIYGYTF
>TRBV5-6|TRBJ1-1|NA|15|NA
TGTGCCAGCAGTCGGACCGGGACGGAGAACACTGAAGCTTTCTTT
CASSRTGTENTEAFF
>TRBV11-3|TRBJ2-5|NA|15|TRBD2
TGTGCCAGCAGCTTGGGTCCGGGGGGTCAAGAGACCCAGTACTTC
CASSLGPGGQETQYF
>TRBV27|TRBJ2-4|NA|16|NA
TGTGCCAGCAGTGACTATGGGGGGTTAGCCAAAAACATTCAGTACTTC
CASSDYGGLAKNIQYF